This T cell receptor beta chain was sequenced during a study of technical replicates of blood from a few donors. The CDR3 is made up of 15 amino acids. Between the trimmed V and J ends, which lost 2 bases and 3 bases, there was a span of 11 bases. Germline V CDR1 and CDR2: MNHNY, SVGAGI (reference sequence). Using immunoSEQ multiplex PCR, the repertoire was profiled, and TCRdb retains in-frame clones only, with some absent. The data show 14,000 or so clones, 84% seen once. The chain has TRBV6-6 and TRBJ1-5; maybe TRBD1 (6 bases). The sequencing sample was made of PBMCs. The sequence came from a human donor in good health. The CDR3 DNA is TGTGCCAGCAGTTACCCTGGACAGTTCAATCAGCCCCAGCATTTT. Amino acids: CASSYPGQFNQPQHF.